This T cell receptor beta chain was found in a study of siplizumab effects on memory and regulatory T cells (dated by TCRdb to between 2018 and 2021). Study-level background: The effect of the anti-CD2 antibody siplizumab on alloreactive T-cell subsets was examined in allogeneic mixed lymphocyte reactions constructed from human PBMCs.

Sorted unstimulated T cells and proliferating T cells recovered from mixed lymphocyte reactions underwent TCRbeta CDR3 sequencing. Fresh whole blood from more than 8 HLA-typed healthy donors was used as the source from which PBMCs were isolated. Inclusive of the bounding cysteine and phenylalanine, the CDR3 is 13 residues long. Just the 39-base CDR3 DNA is kept, in frame starting at base 1. V drops 6 bases and J drops 2 bases, leaving 10 bases in between. CDR1 SGHRS and CDR2 YFSETQ were looked up in the germline V gene. What the research found in general, with its limitations: No functional confirmation was obtained for the suppressive function of proliferating Tregs from siplizumab cultures. A naive or memory phenotype could not be assigned to roughly 75-95% of proliferating CD4+ or CD8+ clones. Of the alloreactive CD4+ clones that could be mapped, the Treg-derived share averaged around 64% with siplizumab compared with around 27% in control reactions. Because sequences at frequencies below about 10^-5 were poorly captured, only a minor fraction of alloreactive clones could be mapped back to unstimulated subsets. Unstimulated naive T cells appeared more diverse than memory T cells, and naive cells seemed to contribute substantially to the alloresponse. The cumulative frequency of alloreactive sequences traceable to unstimulated CD4+ memory T cells was significantly reduced by siplizumab.

Library method: the immunoSEQ multiplex PCR assay. Roughly 10^5 TCR templates per sample were assayed on the deep sequencing platform. Genomic DNA extracted from sorted T cells was used for TCRbeta CDR3 sequencing. Per the original workflow: The R programming language was used for clonal analysis of TCRbeta CDR3 data. Comparing unstimulated samples against CFSE-low samples taken after the reaction was how alloreactive CD4+ and CD8+ clones were defined. Regulatory or non-regulatory origin of alloreactive CD4+ clones was assigned by matching sequences to the sorted unstimulated Treg and non-Treg repertoires. TCRdb took this table from immuneACCESS and kept in-frame rearrangements with V and J called. Such tables lack part of the clones; where checked against another copy, unresolved V genes explain under half of the gap, and the rest is unexplained. V, J and clone size derive from that table, while D and trimming were established from the DNA sequence. Across this sample there are 100,000 or so clones, with approximately 91% seen only once. Clones ranked in the top ten supply roughly 2.8% of the sample.

Comment on this clone: Its specific antigen is unknown. Qualities for individual bases were not recorded, and no much larger clone is one base off.

The chain couples TRBV5-1 to TRBJ2-3; D gene: possibly TRBD1, on 6 matching bases. The receptor was isolated from a human donor in good health. Some clones in this sample may be carry-over from other donors' samples. Sequencing used CD4+ T cells sorted from blood. For the CDR3, the sequence is CASNRDTTDTQYF. Here is the DNA: TGCGCCAGCAACCGGGACACCACAGATACGCAGTATTTT. With the portions outside the CDR3 filled from the reference TRBV5-1 and TRBJ2-3 genes, the complete variable region becomes KAGVTQTPRYLIKTRGQQVTLSCSPISGHRSVSWYQQTPGQGLQFLFEYFSETQRNKGNFPGRFSGRQFSNSRSEMNVSTLELGDSALYLCASNRDTTDTQYFGPGTRLTVL.